This entry concerns a single TCR beta chain. Its target is unknown. Data came from immunoSEQ multiplex PCR; TCRdb stores just in-frame clones and leaves some out. The sample has some 61,000 clones; roughly four fifths are singletons. This sample is drawn from a study of OX40 agonist ivuxolimab in advanced cancers. Germline V gives CDR1 LNHDA, CDR2 SQIVND (reference sequence). The CDR3 runs 14 residues. The V and J ends lost 8 bases and 5 bases respectively, with 16 bases between them. Study-wide results and caveats: Among patients with partial responses at 0.1-3.0 mg/kg, clonal expansion was among the lowest.

This sample comprised CD4+ or CD8+ T cells sorted from blood, obtained in a trial of the OX40 agonist ivuxolimab. The clonotype was recovered from an adult with an advanced solid tumor such as melanoma, head and neck, liver or kidney cancer. The rearrangement uses TRBV19 and TRBJ1-5; a possible D gene is TRBD1 (6 bases). CDR3: CASWGGQLHQPQHF. The CDR3 DNA sequence: TGTGCCAGTTGGGGTGGACAGCTTCATCAGCCCCAGCATTTT. The variable domain in full, completed from reference TRBV19 and TRBJ1-5, reads DGGITQSPKYLFRKEGQNVTLSCEQNLNHDAMYWYRQDPGQGLRLIYYSQIVNDFQKGDIAEGYSVSREKKESFPLTVTSAQKNPTAFYLCASWGGQLHQPQHFGDGTRLSIL.